One sample yielded the 10 T cell receptor beta chains listed below, sequenced in a study of cytomegalovirus exposure and HLA in healthy donors. A multiplex PCR was run with 60 Vbeta primers and 13 Jbeta primers. Using immunoSEQ multiplex PCR, the repertoire was profiled, and TCRdb retains in-frame clones only, with some absent. The sample lists 85,000 to 100,000 clones; roughly 69% were seen once. The sample comprised PBMCs. These receptor sequences come from a woman between 25 and 40 years old in good health and CMV-seronegative.

The chain employs TRBV5-4 and TRBJ2-7; D not resolved. Per germline, CDR1 SGHNT and CDR2 YYREEE (reference sequence). The CDR3 has 13 amino acids. Trimming stripped 4 bases from V and 5 bases from J, with 13 bases between. CDR3 amino acids: CASSHSRLDEQYF. For the CDR3, the DNA is TGTGCCAGCAGCCATTCTCGATTAGACGAGCAGTACTTC. Based on the CDR3 plus reference TRBV5-4 and TRBJ2-7, the full variable domain is ETGVTQSPTHLIKTRGQQVTLRCSSQSGHNTVSWYQQALGQGPQFIFQYYREEENGRGNFPPRFSGLQFPNYSSELNVNALELDDSALYLCASSHSRLDEQYFGPGTRLTVT.

The sample holds a few counts of this clone. This rearrangement joins TRBV5-4 to TRBJ1-1; 8 nucleotides agree with TRBD1. V lost 2 bases to trimming and J lost 8 bases; unmatched junction nucleotides: 17. The germline V gene encodes CDR1 SGHNT and CDR2 YYREEE (reference sequence). This CDR3 is 17 amino acids long. The CDR3 protein is CASSFLRNDRGIVEAFF. CDR3 DNA sequence: TGTGCCAGCAGCTTTCTGAGGAATGACAGGGGTATTGTCGAAGCTTTCTTT. Full variable domain (remainder filled in from reference TRBV5-4 and TRBJ1-1): ETGVTQSPTHLIKTRGQQVTLRCSSQSGHNTVSWYQQALGQGPQFIFQYYREEENGRGNFPPRFSGLQFPNYSSELNVNALELDDSALYLCASSFLRNDRGIVEAFFGQGTRLTVV.

J is TRBJ1-1 and V is TRBV4-1, with 10 bases aligning to TRBD1. This CDR3 is built from 15 residues. With V trimmed by 4 bases and J by 4 bases, 6 bases remained unmatched. The V gene's germline CDR1 is MGHRA and CDR2 YSYEKL. The DNA of the CDR3 is TGCGCCAGCAGCCTATCACGGACAGGGGGCACTGAAGCTTTCTTT. Translating gives CASSLSRTGGTEAFF.

A few counts support this clone. The J gene is TRBJ1-1, the V gene TRBV10-3, with no clear D. Trimming removed 4 bases from V and 1 base from J, with 7 bases in between. Germline-derived CDR1 and CDR2 are ENHRY and SYGVKD. The CDR3 sequence is 13 residues long. CDR3: CAISAEQNTEAFF. The CDR3 nucleotides are TGTGCCATCAGTGCAGAACAGAACACTGAAGCTTTCTTT.

This sequence joins TRBV5-5 and TRBJ1-4; TRBD1 might be the D (5 bases). Germline V gene data show CDR1 as SGHKS and CDR2 as YYEKEE (reference sequence). The CDR3 extends over 17 amino acids. The germline V and J ends were trimmed by 4 bases and 0 bases, with 16 bases remaining between them. The CDR3 region is CASSLRGKTSTNEKLFF. As DNA, the CDR3 is TGTGCCAGCAGCCTTCGGGGGAAAACCTCAACTAATGAAAAACTGTTTTTT.

This rearrangement joins TRBV4-3 to TRBJ1-1, with D hard to call. Germline CDR1 LGHNA, CDR2 YSLEER. V lost 4 bases, J lost 0 bases, and 6 bases lay in between. This CDR3 region has 13 residues. CDR3 residues: CASSPGMNTEAFF. DNA for the CDR3: TGCGCCAGCAGCCCAGGCATGAACACTGAAGCTTTCTTT.

V and J are TRBV5-1 and TRBJ2-3; 7 nucleotides align to TRBD2. The germline CDR1 and CDR2 sequences are SGHRS and YFSETQ. Unmatched junction bases numbered 6, after V lost 0 bases and J lost 2 bases. This CDR3 is built from 16 residues. CDR3 protein: CASSLGASGNTDTQYF. CDR3 bases: TGCGCCAGCAGCTTGGGGGCCAGCGGGAACACAGATACGCAGTATTTT.

The chain links TRBV4-2 to TRBJ2-3; 12 nucleotides match TRBD1. The CDR3 runs to 16 residues. V shed 5 bases, J shed 4 bases, and the junction held 7 bases outside the gene matches. Per the germline V gene, CDR1 is LGHNA and CDR2 is YNFKEQ. This CDR3 is CASSERDRGQADTQYF. The CDR3 DNA reads as TGTGCCAGCAGCGAACGGGACAGGGGGCAAGCAGATACGCAGTATTTT.

J is TRBJ1-2 and V is TRBV7-2; the match to TRBD1 covers 8 bases. The germline CDR1 and CDR2 sequences are SGHTA and FQGNSA. V lost 7 bases to trimming and J lost 8 bases; unmatched junction nucleotides: 15. CDR3 length: 15 residues. This CDR3 reads CASNQWTRDRSGYTF. DNA of the CDR3: TGTGCCAGCAACCAATGGACCCGGGACAGGTCGGGCTACACCTTC.

The CDR3 here is CASSLRGGGAGRETQYF. CDR3 in DNA: TGTGCCAGCAGCCTCCGAGGCGGGGGCGCCGGGCGAGAGACCCAGTACTTC. V usage is TRBV11-3 and J usage is TRBJ2-5, with TRBD2 as a possible D gene (7 bases). The length of the CDR3 is 17 residues. Trimming cost V 5 bases and J 4 bases, with 23 bases left between them. The germline CDR1 and CDR2 sequences are SGHNT and YENEEA.